The 21 T cell receptor beta chains below were found in one sample sequenced in a study of blood T cell repertoires in COVID-19. This table comes from immunoSEQ multiplex PCR, and its TCRdb copy is limited to in-frame clones, with some not included. The data contain roughly 70,000 clones, around 88% of them seen just once; the ten biggest clones take up 5.5% to 7%. The sequencing input was peripheral blood. The source is a woman in her 70s with acute or convalescent COVID-19.

The chain uses TRBV5-6 and TRBJ1-2; D gene uncertain. The CDR3 covers 15 residues. V lost 0 bases and J 7 bases, leaving 16 bases between the germline ends. CDR1 SGHDT and CDR2 YYEEEE come from the germline V gene. CDR3 loop: CASSLGAARTGGYTF. The CDR3, as DNA: TGTGCCAGCAGCTTGGGAGCGGCACGGACGGGTGGCTACACCTTC.

V gene TRBV5-1 combines with J gene TRBJ1-1, with D unresolved. V was pared by 4 bases and J by 2 bases, with 9 bases between. The length of the CDR3 is 13 residues. Germline V CDR1 and CDR2: SGHRS, YFSETQ. The CDR3 DNA reads TGCGCCAGCAGCGGAGGGTTAAACACTGAAGCTTTCTTT. Its translation: CASSGGLNTEAFF.

There are a few counts of this clone. The V and J genes are TRBV6-6 and TRBJ2-7; TRBD1 might be the D (7 bases). V lost 1 base and J lost 6, with 10 bases in between. CDR1 is MNHNY, CDR2 SVGAGI, per germline (reference sequence). This CDR3 spans 13 amino acids. CDR3: CASSYFQGGEQYF. The CDR3 DNA is TGTGCCAGCAGTTACTTCCAGGGGGGCGAGCAGTACTTC.

The chain employs TRBV4-1 and TRBJ1-5; 7 bases are a match to TRBD1. The CDR3 runs to 16 residues. The J segment lost 7 bases and the V segment lost 1 base, leaving 10 bases of the junction unmatched. Looked up from germline, CDR1 is MGHRA and CDR2 is YSYEKL. CDR3: CASSQVMTGPNQPQHF. The CDR3 DNA reads TGCGCCAGCAGCCAAGTGATGACAGGGCCTAACCAGCCCCAGCATTTT.

This clone was counted a single time. The V gene is TRBV2, the J gene TRBJ1-2; 8 bases line up with TRBD1. Trimming at V came to 5 bases and at J to 4 bases, leaving 6 bases not matched to a gene. Germline V gene lookup returns CDR1 SNHLY and CDR2 FYNNEI. The CDR3 contains 14 residues. Here the CDR3 reads CASSSQGAGYGYTF. The CDR3 bases are TGTGCCAGCAGTTCTCAGGGGGCCGGCTATGGCTACACCTTC. Looking up the rest from reference TRBV2 and TRBJ1-2 gives the full variable domain: EPEVTQTPSHQVTQMGQEVILRCVPISNHLYFYWYRQILGQKVEFLVSFYNNEISEKSEIFDDQFSVERPDGSNFTLKIRSTKLEDSAMYFCASSSQGAGYGYTFGSGTRLTVV.

J is TRBJ1-6 and V is TRBV10-3, with 8 bases that match TRBD1. The CDR3 length is 14 residues. Trimming took 6 bases from V and 5 from J; bases not matched to a gene: 3. The germline V gene encodes CDR1 ENHRY and CDR2 SYGVKD. The CDR3 region has the DNA TGTGCCATCAGGACAGGGGCCAATAATTCACCCCTCCACTTT. Translation: CAIRTGANNSPLHF.

The chain combines TRBV7-2 with TRBJ2-1, with 12 bases lining up with TRBD1. With V trimmed by 3 bases and J by 7 bases, 10 bases remained unmatched. Per germline, CDR1 SGHTA and CDR2 FQGNSA. The CDR3 covers 17 residues. CDR3 bases: TGTGCCAGCAGCTTCCCGGGACAGGGGGCGCAGGGGAATGAGCAGTTCTTC. This encodes CASSFPGQGAQGNEQFF.

The V and J genes are TRBV30 and TRBJ2-1; D unresolved. Trimming removed 2 bases from V and 4 bases from J, with 12 bases in between. This CDR3 is 14 amino acids long. Looked up from germline, CDR1 is GTSNPN and CDR2 is SVGIG (reference sequence). The chain's CDR3 is CAWSSSDIYNEQFF. CDR3 bases: TGTGCCTGGAGTTCATCCGACATTTACAATGAGCAGTTCTTC.

The J gene is TRBJ2-7, the V gene TRBV7-6; 8 nucleotides line up with TRBD2. V trimming: 0 bases; J trimming: 0 bases; junction bases outside the gene matches: 1. CDR1 SGHVS and CDR2 FNYEAQ come from the germline V gene. This CDR3 spans 15 amino acids. The CDR3 nucleotides are TGTGCCAGCAGCTTAGCGGCGGGGGGCTCCTACGAGCAGTACTTC. Protein: CASSLAAGGSYEQYF.

The rearrangement joins TRBV29-1 to TRBJ1-2; D remains ambiguous. V lost 6 bases and J 8 bases, leaving 10 bases between the germline ends. CDR1 and CDR2 (germline): SQVTM, ANQGSEA. The CDR3 covers 10 residues. The CDR3 protein is CSVLREGYTF. The CDR3 DNA reads as TGCAGCGTCCTCCGGGAGGGCTACACCTTC.

This chain links TRBV3-1 (or the pseudogene TRBV3-2) with TRBJ1-1; TRBD1 agrees at 9 bases. Germline CDR1 and CDR2: LGHDT and YNNKEL (reference sequence). V lost 1 base and J lost 4; bases outside the gene matches: 4. The CDR3 runs to 15 residues. The CDR3 region has the DNA TGTGCCAGCAGCCAAGCCGGGACAGGGACCACTGAAGCTTTCTTT. Translating it yields CASSQAGTGTTEAFF.

This clone showed up just once. Written as DNA, the CDR3 is TGTGCCAGCAGTGATTCTAGCGGGAGGGGTAATGAGCAGTTCTTC. This encodes CASSDSSGRGNEQFF. V usage is TRBV2 and J usage is TRBJ2-1, with 12 bases that match TRBD2. The length of the CDR3 is 15 residues. V dropped 3 bases and J dropped 7; count of bases not matched to a gene: 4. The germline CDR1 and CDR2 sequences are SNHLY and FYNNEI. Combining the CDR3 with reference TRBV2 and TRBJ2-1 gives the whole variable domain EPEVTQTPSHQVTQMGQEVILRCVPISNHLYFYWYRQILGQKVEFLVSFYNNEISEKSEIFDDQFSVERPDGSNFTLKIRSTKLEDSAMYFCASSDSSGRGNEQFFGPGTRLTVL.

The chain employs TRBV10-3 and TRBJ2-1, with TRBD2 matching 9 bases. J lost 10 bases, V lost 3 bases, and 19 bases had no gene match. The germline CDR1 and CDR2 sequences are ENHRY and SYGVKD. The CDR3 has 18 amino acids. CDR3 sequence: CAISDFSPGAGGPLEQFF. CDR3 sequence (DNA): TGTGCCATCAGTGATTTCAGCCCCGGGGCGGGAGGGCCTTTGGAGCAGTTCTTC.

The chain employs TRBV6-5 and TRBJ1-1; D ambiguous. The CDR3 has 15 residues. Germline V CDR1 and CDR2: MNHEY, SVGAGI. The V end was cut by 1 base, the J end by 0 bases, with 9 bases between. CDR3 sequence (DNA): TGTGCCAGCAGTTACTTAGGAGCTATGAACACTGAAGCTTTCTTT. Protein product: CASSYLGAMNTEAFF.

In nucleotides, the CDR3 is TGTGCCAGCAGCGTACGGACAGACGGAGAGACCCAGTACTTC. This gives the protein CASSVRTDGETQYF. V and J are TRBV9 and TRBJ2-5; a weak D match, TRBD1 (6 bases). The V gene lost 1 base and the J gene lost 4 bases, with 11 bases spanning the gap. This CDR3 comprises 14 residues. The germline V gene has CDR1 SGDLS and CDR2 YYNGEE.

The gene calls are TRBV7-2 and TRBJ2-4; no definite D call. The germline V gene encodes CDR1 SGHTA and CDR2 FQGNSA. The CDR3 is 13 amino acids. Trimming took off 5 bases at V and 5 bases at J, with 10 bases between the two ends. The CDR3: CASSPSRENIQYF. The DNA of the CDR3 is TGTGCCAGCAGCCCCTCACGGGAAAACATTCAGTACTTC.

This clone was recorded a few times. The V and J genes are TRBV7-2 and TRBJ1-5, with D possibly TRBD1 on 5 matching bases. Trimming pared 3 bases from V and 9 bases from J, leaving 18 bases between. CDR1 and CDR2 from the germline V gene are SGHTA and FQGNSA. The CDR3 consists of 15 residues. CDR3 in amino acids: CASSFGGGTQGPQHF. The CDR3 DNA follows: TGTGCCAGCAGCTTCGGGGGGGGAACTCAGGGGCCCCAGCATTTT.

The rearrangement links TRBV28 to TRBJ2-7; TRBD2 is a possible D gene (6 bases). The CDR3 consists of 15 residues. V was shortened by 3 bases and J by 7 bases, with 19 bases between the two germline ends. Germline assignment: CDR1 MDHEN and CDR2 SYDVKM. The CDR3 sequence is CASSFYSGTSREQYF. The CDR3 DNA follows: TGTGCCAGCAGTTTTTACTCGGGGACTTCGAGGGAGCAGTACTTC. Full variable domain (outside the CDR3, taken from reference TRBV28 and TRBJ2-7): DVKVTQSSRYLVKRTGEKVFLECVQDMDHENMFWYRQDPGLGLRLIYFSYDVKMKEKGDIPEGYSVSREKKERFSLILESASTNQTSMYLCASSFYSGTSREQYFGPGTRLTVT.

The chain links TRBV15 to TRBJ2-5; D not resolved. Per germline, CDR1 LNHNV and CDR2 YYDKDF (reference sequence). The CDR3 is 15 amino acids. Trimming cost V 0 bases and J 7 bases, with 15 bases left between them. Here the CDR3 DNA reads TGTGCCACCAGCAGAGAGACTTCCCCAGATTGGACCCAGTACTTC. Translating gives CATSRETSPDWTQYF.

V usage is TRBV9 and J usage is TRBJ2-7, with TRBD2 matching 8 bases. The germline V gene encodes CDR1 SGDLS and CDR2 YYNGEE. This CDR3 has 15 residues. Germline trimming cut 4 bases from V and 2 bases from J; bases unmatched to any gene: 8. The CDR3 nucleotides read TGTGCCAGCAGCCCTCTGACTAGCGCCGCCTACGAGCAGTACTTC. It encodes CASSPLTSAAYEQYF.

The chain carries TRBV5-1 and TRBJ1-1; 7 nucleotides match TRBD1. Germline V gives CDR1 SGHRS, CDR2 YFSETQ. V was pared by 0 bases and J by 0 bases, with 5 bases of the junction left unmatched. The CDR3 has 16 residues. This CDR3 reads CASSLAPDRLNTEAFF. CDR3 in DNA: TGCGCCAGCAGCTTGGCCCCGGACAGGCTGAACACTGAAGCTTTCTTT. The full variable domain, with the rest looked up from reference TRBV5-1 and TRBJ1-1, is KAGVTQTPRYLIKTRGQQVTLSCSPISGHRSVSWYQQTPGQGLQFLFEYFSETQRNKGNFPGRFSGRQFSNSRSEMNVSTLELGDSALYLCASSLAPDRLNTEAFFGQGTRLTVV.